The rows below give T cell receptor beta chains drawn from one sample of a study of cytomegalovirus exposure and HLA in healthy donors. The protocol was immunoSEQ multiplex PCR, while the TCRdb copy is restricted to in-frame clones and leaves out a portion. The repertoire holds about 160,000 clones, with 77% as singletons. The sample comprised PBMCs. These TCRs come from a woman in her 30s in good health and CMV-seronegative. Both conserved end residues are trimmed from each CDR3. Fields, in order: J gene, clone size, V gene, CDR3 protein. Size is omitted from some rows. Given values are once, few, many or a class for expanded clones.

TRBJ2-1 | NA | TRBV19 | ASSITTYNEQF
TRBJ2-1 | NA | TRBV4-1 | ASSPWTGVSNEQF
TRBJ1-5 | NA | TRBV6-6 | ASSYSIGQPQH
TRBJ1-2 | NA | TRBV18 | ASSPSRDYGYT
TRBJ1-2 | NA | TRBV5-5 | ASSLAIQYYGYT
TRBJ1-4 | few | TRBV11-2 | ASSLRSEKLF
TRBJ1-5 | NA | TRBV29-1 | SVAGVNQPQH
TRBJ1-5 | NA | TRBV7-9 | ASSLGSLDNQPQH
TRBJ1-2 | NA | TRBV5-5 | ASSPLTGAIYGYT
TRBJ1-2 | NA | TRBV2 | ASSQTGGGYGYT
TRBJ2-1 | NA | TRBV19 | ASSFRSNSRGEQF
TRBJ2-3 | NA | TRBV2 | ASKRRGGTDTQY
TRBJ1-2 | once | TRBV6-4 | ASSDGTGGYYGYT
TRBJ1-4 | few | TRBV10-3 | AISESMGGTNEKLF
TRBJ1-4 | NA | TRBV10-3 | AISEGQLEKLF
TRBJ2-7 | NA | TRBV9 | ASSKGTSGNYEQY
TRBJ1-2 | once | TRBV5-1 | ASQQKGGGSGYT
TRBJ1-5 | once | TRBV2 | ASSREGSDQPQH
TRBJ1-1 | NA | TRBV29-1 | SARSPRGTEAF
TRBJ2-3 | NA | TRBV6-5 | ASSGTVEDTQY
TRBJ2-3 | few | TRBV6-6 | ASSGTSSADTQY
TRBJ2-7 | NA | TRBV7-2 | ASSFQGGHEQY
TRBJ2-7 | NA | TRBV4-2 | ASSQPGTSSPYEQY
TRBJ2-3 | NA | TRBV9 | ASSVGLGGTTDTQY
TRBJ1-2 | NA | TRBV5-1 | ASSLPTAQGGYT
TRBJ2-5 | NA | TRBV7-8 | ASSPPTSLETQY
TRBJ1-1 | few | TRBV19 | ASSIDAGQGTEAF
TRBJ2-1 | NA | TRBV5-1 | ASSFTGRVDEQF
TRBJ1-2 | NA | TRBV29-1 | SVEDGTGLYGYT
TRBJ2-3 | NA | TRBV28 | ASSLSEPGTGTQY
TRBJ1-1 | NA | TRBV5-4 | ASRSGLKAEAF
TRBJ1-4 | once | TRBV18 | ASSPGATYEKLF
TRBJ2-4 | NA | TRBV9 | ASSGGQNSQY
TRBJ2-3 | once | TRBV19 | ASSRGTGSNTDTQY
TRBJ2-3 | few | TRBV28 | ASSFPIELAGEKDTQY
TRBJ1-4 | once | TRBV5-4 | ASSSQGFQEKLF
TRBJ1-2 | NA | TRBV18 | ASSPWGQGADYGYT
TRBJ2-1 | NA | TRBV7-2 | ASSLSASKYNEQF
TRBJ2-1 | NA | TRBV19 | ASTGGPGSYNEQF
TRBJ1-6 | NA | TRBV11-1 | ASSEDSIYNSPLH
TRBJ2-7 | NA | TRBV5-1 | ASSLLAVSYEQY
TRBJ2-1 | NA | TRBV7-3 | ASSQRLAGVNEQF
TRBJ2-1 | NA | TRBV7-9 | SSTYLGIPHNEQF
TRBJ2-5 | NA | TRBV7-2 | ASSLQLAEETQY
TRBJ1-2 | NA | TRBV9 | ASSVGGGGYT
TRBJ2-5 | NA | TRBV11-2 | ASSLGGGLATQY
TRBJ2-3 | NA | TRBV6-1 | ASISDTQY
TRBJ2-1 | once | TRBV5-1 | ASSFGRGGVSYNEQF
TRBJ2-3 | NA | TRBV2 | ASSGGGLPTGDTQY
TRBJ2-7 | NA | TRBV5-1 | ASSLSGEGGVQY
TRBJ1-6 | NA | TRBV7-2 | ASSSTGGAYSPLH
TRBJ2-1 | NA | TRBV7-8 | ASRSHEQVYNEQF
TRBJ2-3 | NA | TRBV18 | ASPGAGTPSTDTQY
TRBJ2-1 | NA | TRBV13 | ASSIGRLYNEQF
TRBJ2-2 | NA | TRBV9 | ASSVAPTQGAGELF
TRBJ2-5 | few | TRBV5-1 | ASSLGAAQETQY
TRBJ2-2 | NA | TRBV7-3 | ASSLTAGANTGELF
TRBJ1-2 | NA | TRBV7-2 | ASSPGVGRSYGYT
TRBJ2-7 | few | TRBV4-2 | ASSEGQAYEQY